The clone carrying this T cell receptor (beta chain) has a count of ten or more. Its antigen is as yet unknown. TCRbeta libraries were built with three rounds of nested PCR, modified from ARM-PCR. Each CDR3 protein gets one entry after TCRdb re-called the multiplex PCR reads with MiXCR. The sample shows 98,000 or so distinct CDR3 sequences, 80% of them seen only once. This sample stems from a study of tumor and adjacent non-tumor tissue in lung cancer. Background on the study: Approximately 4.2 million productive TCRbeta reads were obtained per sample on average. Regarding the study as a whole: TCR diversity was significantly greater in tumor than normal lung tissue. Tumor TCR diversity, when higher, was linked to shorter survival.

The germline V and J ends were trimmed by 5 bases and 4 bases, with 12 bases remaining between them. Germline V gene data show CDR1 as GTSNPN and CDR2 as SVGIG (reference sequence). The CDR3 spans 13 residues. This sample's RNA came from whole unsorted tissue. More than 3 cm separated this lung sample from the edge of the tumor. The V and J genes are TRBV30 and TRBJ2-1; tentatively, D is TRBD2 (6 bases). Material for sequencing was distant non-tumor lung tissue. The source is a man aged 55 to 70 with small cell lung cancer. The CDR3 sequence: CAWWRGSYNEQFF. In DNA form, the CDR3 reads TGTGCCTGGTGGAGGGGCTCTTACAATGAGCAGTTCTTC.